The 14 T cell receptor beta chains below were found in one sample sequenced in a study of early T cells in non-severe SARS-CoV-2 infection (dated by TCRdb to the early 2020s). The method was 5' RACE. The instrument was a NextSeq 500. The public reads were reprocessed in TCRdb via fastp at Q25 and MiXCR, keeping in-frame beta chains. Every distinct CDR3 protein forms one entry, paired with its most common genes and DNA. The sample records roughly 69,000 distinct CDR3 sequences, about 9% of which are singletons. Under 6.5% of the sample is in the top ten clones. The sample comprised whole blood. The receptor set was obtained from an adult who was a healthcare worker with PCR-confirmed SARS-CoV-2 infection or an uninfected control (not recorded which).

This clonotype showed up many times. The chain employs TRBV11-1 and TRBJ2-2, with 7 positions matching TRBD1. Unmatched junction bases numbered 8, after V lost 5 bases and J lost 2 bases. The CDR3 extends over 16 amino acids. The germline CDR1 and CDR2 sequences are SGHAT and FQDESV (reference sequence). The CDR3 DNA is TGTGCCAGCAGCGAGCCCGGGACAGACAACACCGGGGAGCTGTTTTTT. This encodes CASSEPGTDNTGELFF.

The J gene is TRBJ2-5, the V gene TRBV20-1; the match to TRBD2 covers 10 bases. Germline trimming cut 3 bases from V and 4 bases from J; bases unmatched to any gene: 11. The V gene's germline CDR1 is DFQATT and CDR2 SNEGSKA (reference sequence). This CDR3 has 16 amino acids. The CDR3 nucleotides read TGCAGTGCTAGCCCGAGCGGGAGGGCCGGGGGAGAGACCCAGTACTTC. Protein sequence: CSASPSGRAGGETQYF.

This clonotype occurred many times. J is TRBJ2-3 and V is TRBV20-1, with D maybe TRBD1 (5 bases). V was clipped by 6 bases and J by 1 base, with 14 bases between them. CDR3 length: 14 residues. Germline CDR1 and CDR2: DFQATT and SNEGSKA (reference sequence). The CDR3 DNA sequence: TGCAGTGCAAGACAGACGGCTGGCACAGATACGCAGTATTTT. Protein: CSARQTAGTDTQYF.

This clonotype appeared many times. The chain recombines TRBV7-2 with TRBJ2-5; D call uncertain. Trimming took off 4 bases at V and 5 bases at J, with 11 bases between the two ends. The CDR3 consists of 13 residues. CDR1 is SGHTA and CDR2 is FQGNSA in the germline V gene. This CDR3 reads CASSSRAGETQYF. The DNA of the CDR3 is TGTGCCAGCAGCTCTAGGGCCGGGGAGACCCAGTACTTC. Full variable domain (missing parts from reference TRBV7-2 and TRBJ2-5): GAGVSQSPSNKVTEKGKDVELRCDPISGHTALYWYRQSLGQGLEFLIYFQGNSAPDKSGLPSDRFSAERTGGSVSTLTIQRTQQEDSAVYLCASSSRAGETQYFGPGTRLLVL.

The chain combines TRBV12-3 or TRBV12-4 with TRBJ1-4; 9 nucleotides line up with TRBD1. There are 14 residues in the CDR3. The junction had 4 bases not matched to a gene; V was cut back by 5 bases and J by 6 bases. CDR3 sequence (DNA): TGTGCCAGCAGTCTTTGGGACAGGGATGAAAAACTGTTTTTT. The encoded protein is CASSLWDRDEKLFF.

V gene TRBV12-3 or TRBV12-4 combines with J gene TRBJ2-1; D perhaps matches TRBD2 (5 bases). The CDR3 runs to 13 residues. Deletions cut 7 bases from V and 4 bases from J, with 11 bases between. CDR3 in amino acids: CASTPGLYNEQFF. CDR3 sequence (DNA): TGTGCCAGCACCCCTGGACTTTACAATGAGCAGTTCTTC.

This clonotype was counted at least ten times. V gene TRBV27 combines with J gene TRBJ2-2, with unresolved D. Germline CDR1 reads MNHEY; CDR2 reads SMNVEV (reference sequence). V dropped 8 bases and J dropped 6 bases, with 10 bases sitting between them. The CDR3 runs 12 residues. The CDR3 spells CASLGAAGELFF. The CDR3, as DNA: TGTGCCAGCCTCGGAGCCGCCGGGGAGCTGTTTTTT.

This clonotype appeared many times. The chain is built from TRBV24-1 and TRBJ2-2; possibly TRBD1 or TRBD2 for D (5 bases each). The CDR3 is 15 amino acids. The V end was cut by 4 bases, the J end by 6 bases, with 14 bases between. In germline, CDR1 is KGHDR, CDR2 SFDVKD. DNA of the CDR3: TGTGCCACCAGTGACTCTGGGGGAATACCCGGGGAGCTGTTTTTT. Protein: CATSDSGGIPGELFF.

The table lists this clonotype with a few counts. Its ends do not fully match the called genes, so a read error is possible. The chain has TRBV19 and TRBJ2-2; 8 nucleotides align to TRBD1. CDR3 length: 11 residues. In germline, CDR1 is LNHDA, CDR2 SQIVND (reference sequence). CDR3 DNA sequence: TGTGCCAGTAGTTCTACAGGGGGGCTGTTTTTT. Its protein is CASSSTGGLFF. Using reference TRBV19 and TRBJ2-2 for the parts outside the CDR3, the full variable domain is DGGITQSPKYLFRKEGQNVTLSCEQNLNHDAMYWYRQDPGQGLRLIYYSQIVNDFQKGDIAEGYSVSREKKESFPLTVTSAQKNPTAFYLCASSSTGGLFFGEGSRLTVL.

The DNA for the CDR3 is TGTGCCAGCAGCTCCGATCGGGGTCCGGGAGACGAGCAGTACTTC. Translation: CASSSDRGPGDEQYF. The chain links TRBV7-8 to TRBJ2-7; possibly TRBD2 for D (6 bases). The germline V gene has CDR1 SGHVS and CDR2 FQNEAQ. The germline V and J ends were trimmed by 4 bases and 5 bases, with 18 bases remaining between them. This CDR3 comprises 15 residues.

This chain connects TRBV25-1 to TRBJ2-1; D gene uncertain. The CDR3 covers 13 residues. Germline CDR1 and CDR2: MGHDK and SYGVNS. Trimming removed 5 bases at V and 9 bases at J, with 14 bases between. CDR3 amino acids: CASSPGPSPEQFF. CDR3 nucleotides: TGTGCCAGCAGTCCGGGTCCAAGTCCTGAGCAGTTCTTC.

This clonotype was observed a few times. V usage is TRBV11-1 and J usage is TRBJ2-4; tentatively, D is TRBD2 (5 bases). Germline V CDR1 and CDR2: SGHAT, FQDESV (reference sequence). Trimming removed 4 bases at V and 7 bases at J, with 17 bases between. The CDR3 loop spans 15 amino acids. The CDR3 DNA follows: TGTGCCAGCAGCTCTAGCCGGGTAAGGCCGAACATTCAGTACTTC. Translated: CASSSSRVRPNIQYF.

In this sample, this clonotype turned up many times. CDR3 coding DNA: TGCAGCACCTCCGAGGGAGTGACCTACAATGAGCAGTTCTTC. This codes for CSTSEGVTYNEQFF. The J gene is TRBJ2-1, the V gene TRBV29-1; D is possibly TRBD2 (5 bases). There are 14 residues in the CDR3. The ends were cut back, 8 bases at V and 2 bases at J, with 16 bases in the middle. Germline values: CDR1 SQVTM, CDR2 ANQGSEA.

This sequence joins TRBV20-1 and TRBJ2-3; no firm D call. There are 11 residues in the CDR3. V was shortened by 5 bases and J by 6 bases, with 9 bases between the two germline ends. Per the germline V gene, CDR1 is DFQATT and CDR2 is SNEGSKA (reference sequence). CDR3 in DNA: TGCAGTGCTGGGCAGGCGGATACGCAGTATTTT. This sequence encodes CSAGQADTQYF.